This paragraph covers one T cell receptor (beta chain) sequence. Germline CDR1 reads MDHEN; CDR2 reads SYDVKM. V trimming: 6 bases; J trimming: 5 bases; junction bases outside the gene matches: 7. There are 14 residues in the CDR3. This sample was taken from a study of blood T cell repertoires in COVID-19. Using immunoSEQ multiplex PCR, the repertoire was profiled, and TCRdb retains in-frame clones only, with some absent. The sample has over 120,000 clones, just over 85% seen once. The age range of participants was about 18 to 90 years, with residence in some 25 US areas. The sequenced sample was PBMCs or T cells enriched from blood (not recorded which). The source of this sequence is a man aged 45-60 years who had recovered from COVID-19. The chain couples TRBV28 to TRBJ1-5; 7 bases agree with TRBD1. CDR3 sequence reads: CASSLTGEYQPQHF. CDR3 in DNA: TGTGCCAGCAGCCTTACAGGGGAGTATCAGCCCCAGCATTTT.